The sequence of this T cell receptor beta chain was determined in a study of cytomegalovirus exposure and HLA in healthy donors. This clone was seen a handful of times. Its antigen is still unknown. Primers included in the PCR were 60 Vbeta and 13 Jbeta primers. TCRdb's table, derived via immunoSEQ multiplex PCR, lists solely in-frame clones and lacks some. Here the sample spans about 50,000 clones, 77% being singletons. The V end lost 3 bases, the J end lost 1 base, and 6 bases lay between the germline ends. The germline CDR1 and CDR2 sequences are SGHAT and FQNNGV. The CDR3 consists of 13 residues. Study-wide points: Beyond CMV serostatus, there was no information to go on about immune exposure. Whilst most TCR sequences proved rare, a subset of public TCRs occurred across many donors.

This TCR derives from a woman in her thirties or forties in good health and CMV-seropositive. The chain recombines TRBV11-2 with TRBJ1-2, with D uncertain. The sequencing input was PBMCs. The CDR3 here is CASSFTDNYGYTF. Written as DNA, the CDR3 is TGTGCCAGCAGCTTCACAGATAACTATGGCTACACCTTC.